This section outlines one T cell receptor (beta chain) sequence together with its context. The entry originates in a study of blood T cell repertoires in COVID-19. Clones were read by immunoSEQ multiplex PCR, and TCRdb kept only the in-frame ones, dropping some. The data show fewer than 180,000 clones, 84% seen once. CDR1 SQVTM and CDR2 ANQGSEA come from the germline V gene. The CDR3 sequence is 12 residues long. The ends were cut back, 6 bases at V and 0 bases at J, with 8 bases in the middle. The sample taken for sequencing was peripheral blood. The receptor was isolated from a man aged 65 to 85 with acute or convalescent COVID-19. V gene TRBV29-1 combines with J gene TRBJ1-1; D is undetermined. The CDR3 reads CSVGGVNTEAFF. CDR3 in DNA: TGCAGCGTCGGCGGGGTGAACACTGAAGCTTTCTTT.